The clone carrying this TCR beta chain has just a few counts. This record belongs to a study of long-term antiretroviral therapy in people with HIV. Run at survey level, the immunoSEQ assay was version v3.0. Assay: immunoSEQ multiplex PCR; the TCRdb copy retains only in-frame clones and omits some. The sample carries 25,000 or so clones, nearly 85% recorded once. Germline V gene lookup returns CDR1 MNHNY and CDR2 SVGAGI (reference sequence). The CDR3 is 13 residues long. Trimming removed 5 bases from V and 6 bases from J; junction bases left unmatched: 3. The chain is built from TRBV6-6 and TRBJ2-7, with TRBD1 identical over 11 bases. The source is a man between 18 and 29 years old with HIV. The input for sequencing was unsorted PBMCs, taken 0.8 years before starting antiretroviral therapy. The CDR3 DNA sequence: TGTGCCAGCAGTCGGACAGGGGGCGGCGAGCAGTACTTC. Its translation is CASSRTGGGEQYF.